The clone carrying this T cell receptor (beta chain) was detected a few times. No antigen is known for it. This entry comes from a study of beta chain features in type 1 diabetes. Study-wide background: What patients shared with healthy donors was a similar profile of age, gender and cell yields.

Reverse transcribing all isolated RNA meant expressed TCRB transcripts were sequenced. Sequenced by immunoSEQ multiplex PCR; TCRdb stores in-frame clones only, minus some. The sample shows about 340,000 clones, around 8.5% of them seen only once. This CDR3 is 16 amino acids long. Germline V gene sequence: CDR1 SGHRS, CDR2 YFSETQ. V lost 0 bases and J lost 5, with 14 bases in between. General observations from the study: Patients showed naive, central memory and Treg TCRB repertoires that appeared more similar than those of healthy donors. In cDNA sequencing, cells with high TCR expression could be over-represented. People with Type 1 diabetes carried modestly yet significantly shorter TCRB CDR3s in all four CD4+ subsets.

The receptor comes from a man younger than 40 with type 1 diabetes. The chain is built from TRBV5-1 and TRBJ1-4; D may be TRBD1 (5 bases). The sequenced sample was central memory CD4+ T cells from blood. This CDR3 is CASSLATGTVNEKLFF. The CDR3 bases are TGCGCCAGCAGCTTGGCAACCGGGACGGTCAATGAAAAACTGTTTTTT.